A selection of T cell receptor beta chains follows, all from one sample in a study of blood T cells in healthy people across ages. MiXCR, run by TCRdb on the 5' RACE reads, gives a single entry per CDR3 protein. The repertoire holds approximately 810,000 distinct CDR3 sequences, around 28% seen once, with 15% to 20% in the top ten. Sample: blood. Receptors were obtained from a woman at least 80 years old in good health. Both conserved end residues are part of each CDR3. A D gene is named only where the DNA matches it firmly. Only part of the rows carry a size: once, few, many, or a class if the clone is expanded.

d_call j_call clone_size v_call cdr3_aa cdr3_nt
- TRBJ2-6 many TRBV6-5 CASSSLANVLTF TGTGCCAGCAGCTCCCTCGCCAACGTCCTGACTTTC
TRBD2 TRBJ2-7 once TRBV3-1 CASSQDGTSGTYEQYF TGTGCCAGCAGCCAAGACGGGACTAGCGGAACCTACGAGCAGTACTTC
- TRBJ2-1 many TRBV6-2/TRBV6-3 CASSYSNSGYEQFF TGTGCCAGCAGTTACTCGAATTCGGGCTATGAGCAGTTCTTC
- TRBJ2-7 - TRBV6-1 CASRADRNEQYF TGTGCCAGCAGGGCCGATAGAAATGAGCAGTACTTC
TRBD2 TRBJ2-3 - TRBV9 CASSTSSGGAYTQYF TGTGCCAGCAGCACCTCTAGCGGGGGGGCGTATACGCAGTATTTT
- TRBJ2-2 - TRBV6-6 CASSYSIGITSTGELFF TGTGCCAGCAGTTACTCCATTGGGATAACGTCCACCGGGGAGCTGTTTTTT
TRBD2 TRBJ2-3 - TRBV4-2 CASSPGGGSGADTQYF TGTGCCAGCAGCCCCGGAGGCGGGAGCGGTGCAGATACGCAGTATTTT
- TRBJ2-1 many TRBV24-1 CATSDGNRIPYNEQFF TGTGCCACCAGTGATGGAAACAGAATCCCCTACAATGAGCAGTTCTTC
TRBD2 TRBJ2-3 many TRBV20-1 CSARRATSGTDTQYF TGCAGTGCTAGACGGGCGACTAGCGGCACAGATACGCAGTATTTT
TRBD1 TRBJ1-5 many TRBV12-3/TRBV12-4 CASSQRTGLQPQHF TGTGCCAGCAGTCAACGGACAGGGTTGCAGCCCCAGCATTTT
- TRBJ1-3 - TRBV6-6 CASTTNRATGNTVYF TGTGCCAGCACCACAAACAGGGCTACTGGAAACACCGTATATTTT
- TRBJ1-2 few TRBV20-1 CSARGQYGYTF TGCAGTGCTAGAGGACAGTATGGCTACACCTTC
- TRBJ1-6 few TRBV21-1 CASYRGSSYNSPLHF TGTGCCAGCTATCGGGGGAGCTCCTATAATTCACCCCTCCACTTT
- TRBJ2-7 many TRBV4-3 CASSQDHAVGTYEQYF TGCGCCAGCAGCCAAGATCACGCCGTTGGCACCTACGAGCAGTACTTC
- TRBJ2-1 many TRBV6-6 CASSYSGRTGSYNEQFF TGTGCCAGCAGTTACTCCGGACGAACAGGGTCCTACAATGAGCAGTTCTTC
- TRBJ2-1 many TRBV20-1 CSARSSDEQFF TGCAGTGCTAGAAGTTCGGATGAGCAGTTCTTC
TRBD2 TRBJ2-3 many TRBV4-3 CASSQDPQRTSGGADTQYF TGCGCCAGCAGCCAAGATCCCCAGAGGACTAGCGGGGGGGCAGATACGCAGTATTTT
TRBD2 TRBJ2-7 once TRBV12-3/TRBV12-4 CASKAAGGAYEQYF TGTGCCAGCAAGGCAGCGGGGGGCGCCTACGAGCAGTACTTC
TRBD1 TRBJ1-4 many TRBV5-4 CASRKGGTGTNEKLFF TGTGCCAGCAGAAAAGGAGGGACAGGAACTAATGAAAAACTGTTTTTT
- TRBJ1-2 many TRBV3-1 CASSQDEGLGGYTF TGTGCCAGCAGCCAAGATGAGGGCTTGGGAGGCTACACCTTC
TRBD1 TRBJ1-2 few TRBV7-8 CASSRQTGGDGYTF TGTGCCAGCAGCCGACAGACAGGGGGAGATGGCTACACCTTC
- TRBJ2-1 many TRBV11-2 CASSLVVSLLKSSYNEQFF TGTGCCAGCAGCTTAGTAGTGTCGTTACTTAAAAGCTCCTACAATGAGCAGTTCTTC
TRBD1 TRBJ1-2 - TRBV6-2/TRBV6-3 CASSGQGNLWDYGYTF TGTGCCAGCAGCGGACAGGGGAACTTGTGGGACTATGGCTACACCTTC
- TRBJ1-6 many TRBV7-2 CASSTSRREPLHF TGTGCCAGCAGCACCTCTCGGCGGGAACCCCTCCACTTT
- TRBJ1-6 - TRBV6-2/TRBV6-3 CASSERRIYRSYNSPLHF TGTGCCAGCAGCGAGAGACGGATTTATCGATCCTATAATTCACCCCTCCACTTT
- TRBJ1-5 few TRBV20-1 CSARPEKGFEPQHF TGCAGTGCTAGACCTGAAAAGGGTTTTGAGCCCCAGCATTTT
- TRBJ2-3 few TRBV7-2 CASSLARDGREQYF TGTGCCAGCAGCTTAGCGAGGGATGGGAGAGAGCAGTATTTT
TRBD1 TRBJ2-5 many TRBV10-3 CAISGHPGQGGGETQYF TGTGCCATCAGTGGCCACCCCGGACAGGGGGGAGGAGAGACCCAGTACTTC
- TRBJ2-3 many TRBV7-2 CASSLRGFDTQYF TGTGCCAGCAGCCTAAGGGGGTTTGATACGCAGTATTTT
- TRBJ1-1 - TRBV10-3 CAISQDREAEAFF TGTGCCATCAGCCAGGACAGAGAAGCTGAAGCTTTCTTT
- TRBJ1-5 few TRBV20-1 CSASEGLVNNQPQHF TGCAGTGCTAGCGAGGGGCTGGTGAACAATCAGCCCCAGCATTTT
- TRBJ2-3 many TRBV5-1 CASSWRGSDTDTQYF TGCGCCAGCAGCTGGCGAGGGTCGGACACAGATACGCAGTATTTT
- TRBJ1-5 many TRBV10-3 CATAQQGTDQPQHF TGTGCCACCGCCCAGCAGGGTACGGATCAGCCCCAGCATTTT
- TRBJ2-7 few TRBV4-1 CASSQDQAYSVGEQYF TGCGCCAGCAGCCAAGACCAAGCATATAGCGTGGGCGAGCAGTACTTC
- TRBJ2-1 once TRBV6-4 CASSDEQSQFF TGTGCCAGCAGTGACGAGCAGTCGCAGTTCTTC
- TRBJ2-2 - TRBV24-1 CATSDPWKTGELFF TGTGCCACCAGTGACCCCTGGAAGACCGGGGAGCTGTTTTTT
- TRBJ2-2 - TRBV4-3 CASSQAQGEYTGELFF TGCGCCAGCAGCCAAGCACAGGGAGAATACACCGGGGAGCTGTTTTTT
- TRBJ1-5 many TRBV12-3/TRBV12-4 CASSSGRSGNQPQHF TGTGCCAGCAGTTCCGGCAGGAGCGGCAATCAGCCCCAGCATTTT
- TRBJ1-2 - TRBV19 CASSSRGADWYGYTF TGTGCCAGTAGTAGCCGGGGGGCAGATTGGTACGGCTACACCTTC